This T cell receptor beta chain stems from a study of blood T cell repertoires in COVID-19. This clone was seen just once. Per the germline V gene, CDR1 is GTSNPN and CDR2 is SVGIG (reference sequence). Losses at the gene ends were 3 bases for V and 5 bases for J; bases not matched to a gene: 6. CDR3 length: 14 residues. The method was immunoSEQ multiplex PCR; TCRdb's version includes in-frame clones alone and lacks a portion of them. The repertoire holds a few hundred thousand clones, with over 75% as singletons. Enrollees, about 18 to 89 years old, lived in about two dozen US areas. Before being deemed recovered, Cohort 3 donors had two negative PCRs, clearance, or symptom resolution.

The chain has TRBV30 and TRBJ2-3, with 9 bases matching TRBD1. The TCR sequence derives from a woman aged 18-29 years who had recovered from COVID-19. Sequenced sample: PBMCs or T cells enriched from blood (not recorded which). The CDR3 region has the DNA TGTGCCTGGAGGAGGACAGGGGACGTAGATACGCAGTATTTT. Translated: CAWRRTGDVDTQYF.